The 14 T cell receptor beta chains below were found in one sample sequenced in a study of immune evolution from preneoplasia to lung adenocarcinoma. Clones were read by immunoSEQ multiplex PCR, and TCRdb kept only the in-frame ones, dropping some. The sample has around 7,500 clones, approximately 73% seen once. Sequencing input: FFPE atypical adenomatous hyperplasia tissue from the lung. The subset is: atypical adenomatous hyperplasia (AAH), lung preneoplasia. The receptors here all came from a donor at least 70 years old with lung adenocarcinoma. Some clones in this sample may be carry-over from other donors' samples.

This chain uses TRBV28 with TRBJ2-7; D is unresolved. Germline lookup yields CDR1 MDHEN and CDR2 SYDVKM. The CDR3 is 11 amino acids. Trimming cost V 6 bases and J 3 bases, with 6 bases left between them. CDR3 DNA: TGTGCCAGCAGGATGGGCTACGAGCAGTACTTC. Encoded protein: CASRMGYEQYF. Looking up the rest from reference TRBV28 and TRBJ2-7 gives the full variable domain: DVKVTQSSRYLVKRTGEKVFLECVQDMDHENMFWYRQDPGLGLRLIYFSYDVKMKEKGDIPEGYSVSREKKERFSLILESASTNQTSMYLCASRMGYEQYFGPGTRLTVT.

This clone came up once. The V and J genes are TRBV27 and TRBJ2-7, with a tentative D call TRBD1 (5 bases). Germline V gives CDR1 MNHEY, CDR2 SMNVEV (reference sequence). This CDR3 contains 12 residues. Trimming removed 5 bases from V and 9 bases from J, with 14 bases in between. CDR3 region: CASSDGGRGQYF. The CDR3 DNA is TGTGCCAGCAGTGACGGCGGAAGGGGGCAGTACTTC.

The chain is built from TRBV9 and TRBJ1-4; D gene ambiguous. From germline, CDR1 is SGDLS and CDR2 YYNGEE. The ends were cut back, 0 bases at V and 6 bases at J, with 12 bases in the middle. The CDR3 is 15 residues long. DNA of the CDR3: TGTGCCAGCAGCGTAGGGAGGGAATTGTATGAAAAACTGTTTTTT. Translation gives CASSVGRELYEKLFF.

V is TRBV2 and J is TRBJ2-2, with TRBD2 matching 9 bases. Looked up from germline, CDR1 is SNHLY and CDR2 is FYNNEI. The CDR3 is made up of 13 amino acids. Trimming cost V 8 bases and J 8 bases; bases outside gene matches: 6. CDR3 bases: TGTGCCAGCGGGTTAGCGGGAGCTGGGGAGCTGTTTTTT. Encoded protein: CASGLAGAGELFF.

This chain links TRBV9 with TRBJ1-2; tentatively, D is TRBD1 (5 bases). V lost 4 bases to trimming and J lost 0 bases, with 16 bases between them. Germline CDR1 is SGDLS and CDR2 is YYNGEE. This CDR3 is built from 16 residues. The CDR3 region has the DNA TGTGCCAGCAGCAGAGGGGTCGGGACCTCTAACTATGGCTACACCTTC. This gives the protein CASSRGVGTSNYGYTF.

Written as DNA, the CDR3 is TGTGCCAGCAGCCAAGAGCTGAACACTGAAGCTTTCTTT. This gives the protein CASSQELNTEAFF. The rearrangement links TRBV4-2 to TRBJ1-1; D ambiguous. Trimming took 0 bases from V and 0 from J, leaving 2 bases between them. The CDR3 has 13 residues. Germline V gives CDR1 LGHNA, CDR2 YNFKEQ.

CDR3 region: CASSALGPLSNQPQHF. The CDR3, as DNA: TGTGCCAGCAGTGCCCTGGGCCCCCTTAGCAATCAGCCCCAGCATTTT. J is TRBJ1-5 and V is TRBV6-1; D is ambiguous. The V and J ends lost 4 bases and 0 bases respectively, with 13 bases between them. There are 16 residues in the CDR3. Per germline, CDR1 MNHNS and CDR2 SASEGT.

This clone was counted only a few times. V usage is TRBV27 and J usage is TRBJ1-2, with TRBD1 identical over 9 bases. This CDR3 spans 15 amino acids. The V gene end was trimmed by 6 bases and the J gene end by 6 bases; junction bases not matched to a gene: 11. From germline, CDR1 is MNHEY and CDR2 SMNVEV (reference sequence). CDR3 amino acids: CASRDRDRVQDGYTF. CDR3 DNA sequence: TGTGCCAGCAGGGACCGGGACAGGGTTCAAGATGGCTACACCTTC.

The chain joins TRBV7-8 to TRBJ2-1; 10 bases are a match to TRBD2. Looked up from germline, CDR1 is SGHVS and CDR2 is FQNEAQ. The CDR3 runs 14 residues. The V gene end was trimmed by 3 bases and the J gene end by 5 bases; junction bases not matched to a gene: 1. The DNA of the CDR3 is TGTGCCAGCAGCTTGGGACTAGCGAACAATGAGCAGTTCTTC. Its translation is CASSLGLANNEQFF.

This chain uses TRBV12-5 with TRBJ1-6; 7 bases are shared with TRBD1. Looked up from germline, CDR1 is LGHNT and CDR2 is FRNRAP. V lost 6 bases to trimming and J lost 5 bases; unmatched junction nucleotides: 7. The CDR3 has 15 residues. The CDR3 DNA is TGTGCTAGTGGCCAGGGGGAATCCGATAATTCACCCCTCCACTTT. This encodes CASGQGESDNSPLHF.

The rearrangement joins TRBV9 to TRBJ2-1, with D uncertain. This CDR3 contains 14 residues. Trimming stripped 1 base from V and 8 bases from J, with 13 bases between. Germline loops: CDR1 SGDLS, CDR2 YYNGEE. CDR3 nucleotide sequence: TGTGCCAGCAGCGTAATGTCCATACGCGATGAGCAGTTCTTC. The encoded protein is CASSVMSIRDEQFF.

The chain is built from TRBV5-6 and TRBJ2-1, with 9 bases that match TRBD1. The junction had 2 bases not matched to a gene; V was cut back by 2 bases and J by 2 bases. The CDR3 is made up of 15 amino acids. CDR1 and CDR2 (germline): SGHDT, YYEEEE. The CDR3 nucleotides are TGTGCCAGCAGCTTCGGGGACAGGGCCTACAATGAGCAGTTCTTC. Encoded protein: CASSFGDRAYNEQFF.

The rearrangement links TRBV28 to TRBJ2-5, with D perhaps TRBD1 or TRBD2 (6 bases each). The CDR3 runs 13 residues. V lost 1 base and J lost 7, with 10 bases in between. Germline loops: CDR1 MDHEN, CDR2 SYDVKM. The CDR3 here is CASSLSEGGTQYF. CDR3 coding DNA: TGTGCCAGCAGTTTATCGGAGGGGGGGACCCAGTACTTC.

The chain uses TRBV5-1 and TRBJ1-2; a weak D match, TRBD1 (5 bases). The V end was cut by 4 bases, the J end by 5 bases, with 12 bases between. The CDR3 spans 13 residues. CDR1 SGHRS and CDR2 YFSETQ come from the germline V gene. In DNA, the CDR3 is TGCGCCAGCAGCCCCCAGGGATCTTATGGCTACACCTTC. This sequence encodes CASSPQGSYGYTF.